These T cell receptor beta chains were read from a single sample in a study of T cells in Graves' hyperthyroidism and ophthalmopathy. TCRdb analysed the multiplex PCR reads with MiXCR anew, one entry per CDR3 protein. This table holds hundreds of thousands of distinct CDR3 sequences, less than 25% found once. The sequencing sample was made of blood. The receptors here all came from a man aged 25-45 years with Graves' ophthalmopathy. Both conserved end residues are part of each CDR3.

j_call | v_call | cdr3_aa
TRBJ2-5 | TRBV5-1 | CASSLGMAGSSETQYF
TRBJ1-1 | TRBV6-1 | CASREPSRDTEAFF
TRBJ2-7 | TRBV7-8 | CASSSRRGPPYEQYF
TRBJ2-7 | TRBV12-3/TRBV12-4 | CASSLDGLAAYEQYF
TRBJ2-3 | TRBV10-3 | CAISESKAASTDTQYF
TRBJ1-1 | TRBV3-1 | CASSLDLGMNTEAFF
TRBJ2-7 | TRBV11-2 | CASSRLITDLRPYEQYF
TRBJ1-5 | TRBV5-1 | CASSLAGAGSAQHF
TRBJ2-7 | TRBV12-3/TRBV12-4 | CASSLRTTSTYF
TRBJ2-7 | TRBV3-1 | CASSQDPSGRVYEQYF
TRBJ2-1 | TRBV12-5 | CASGSDTGRHEQFF
TRBJ1-2 | TRBV5-1 | CASSGPRNPNYGYIF
TRBJ2-7 | TRBV28 | CASRPTGYEQYF
TRBJ2-2 | TRBV5-1 | CASSFSRTGELFF
TRBJ2-3 | TRBV7-2 | CASSLAGLGRTDTQYF
TRBJ2-2 | TRBV20-1 | CSAREGTSGSLVGELFF
TRBJ2-1 | TRBV5-6 | CASSTGTSGNNEQFF
TRBJ2-5 | TRBV10-3 | CASEDLERETQYF
TRBJ2-5 | TRBV3-1 | CASSQVPWTSGRARETQYF
TRBJ2-7 | TRBV28 | CASSTPGRTGYEQYF
TRBJ2-7 | TRBV19 | CASSHYTGQNIYEQYF
TRBJ2-2 | TRBV5-1 | CASSPIKGGELFF
TRBJ2-7 | TRBV6-1 | CASRNTGTKPYEQYF
TRBJ1-5 | TRBV7-2 | CASSPGTGSLLYSNQPQHF
TRBJ2-1 | TRBV20-1 | CSAERGRGPYNEQFF
TRBJ2-7 | TRBV5-5 | CASSLVASGNYEQYF
TRBJ2-7 | TRBV28 | CASSEDIPVRLTQYF
TRBJ2-4 | TRBV7-2 | CASSSLANIQYF
TRBJ2-1 | TRBV30 | CAWSVMAVEQFF
TRBJ2-5 | TRBV20-1 | CSAPTSGRGVEETQYF
TRBJ2-3 | TRBV11-2 | CASGPYTDTQYF
TRBJ1-1 | TRBV13 | CASSSSGQGMNTEAFF
TRBJ2-7 | TRBV30 | CAWSRQYGNTYEQYF
TRBJ1-1 | TRBV9 | CASNSGTGYTEAFF
TRBJ2-2 | TRBV6-1 | CASSEATGWYDTGELFF
TRBJ2-5 | TRBV18 | CASSPLGQLQQETQYF
TRBJ2-1 | TRBV9 | CASSVADEACNEQFF
TRBJ2-7 | TRBV4-1 | CASSQEGGRSYEQYF
TRBJ2-3 | TRBV29-1 | CSVQGVVTDTQYF
TRBJ2-5 | TRBV19 | CASSSESLAGGHQETQYF
TRBJ2-3 | TRBV6-2/TRBV6-3 | CASSFPGGSDTQYF